One sample yielded the 8 T cell receptor beta chains listed below, sequenced in a study of T cell responses to AZD1222 COVID-19 vaccine. Generated by immunoSEQ multiplex PCR, the TCRdb table keeps only in-frame clones and is missing some. The sample holds around 100,000 clones, roughly 91% seen once. The input for sequencing was peripheral blood, taken on day 0 of AZD1222 vaccination. The receptors shown here come from an adult in good health.

This chain connects TRBV28 to TRBJ1-4; no clear D. Trimming removed 2 bases from V and 7 bases from J, with 5 bases in between. CDR3 length: 12 amino acids. CDR1 and CDR2 from the germline V gene are MDHEN and SYDVKM. The CDR3 DNA follows: TGTGCCAGCAGTTTAAAGTTTGAAAAACTGTTTTTT. This encodes CASSLKFEKLFF.

The chain has TRBV6-1 and TRBJ2-2; D is perhaps TRBD2 (6 bases). V lost 3 bases and J lost 0, with 8 bases in between. The CDR3 has 15 residues. Looked up from germline, CDR1 is MNHNS and CDR2 is SASEGT. DNA of the CDR3: TGTGCCAGCAGTGATGGGGGGACGAACACCGGGGAGCTGTTTTTT. Translation: CASSDGGTNTGELFF.

This chain uses TRBV28 with TRBJ1-6, with unresolved D. The V gene's germline CDR1 is MDHEN and CDR2 SYDVKM. CDR3 size: 12 residues. Trimming removed 4 bases at V and 7 bases at J, with 5 bases between. The CDR3 region is CASSSTNSPLHF. The CDR3 region has the DNA TGTGCCAGCAGTTCGACGAATTCACCCCTCCACTTT.

The chain carries TRBV5-8 and TRBJ2-2; D gene uncertain. This CDR3 has 14 amino acids. V lost 10 bases to trimming and J lost 1 base, with 14 bases between them. Looked up from germline, CDR1 is SGHTS and CDR2 is YDEGEE. The CDR3 sequence: CAGTPTWNTGELFF. For the CDR3, the DNA is TGTGCCGGAACCCCTACGTGGAACACCGGGGAGCTGTTTTTT.

V gene TRBV7-2 combines with J gene TRBJ1-3; 8 bases agree with TRBD1. The CDR3 totals 14 residues. Germline loops: CDR1 SGHTA, CDR2 FQGNSA. V was clipped by 8 bases and J by 2 bases; unmatched bases: 5. The CDR3 protein is CASDRGSTGNTIYF. The CDR3 coding sequence is TGTGCCAGCGACAGGGGAAGTACTGGAAACACCATATATTTT.

This clone was seen a single time. The gene calls are TRBV18 and TRBJ2-5; D ambiguous. The CDR3 has 14 residues. Trimming shortened V by 2 bases and J by 4 bases, and 11 bases separated the two germline ends. Germline V gives CDR1 KGHSH, CDR2 LQKENI. In DNA form, the CDR3 reads TGTGCCAGCTCACCAGGGCCCCTCCGAGAGACCCAGTACTTC. It yields the protein CASSPGPLRETQYF.

CDR3: CASSLLNTEAFF. CDR3 nucleotide sequence: TGTGCCAGCAGTCTATTGAACACTGAAGCTTTCTTT. The genes are TRBV7-9 and TRBJ1-1; no firm D call. Per the germline V gene, CDR1 is SEHNR and CDR2 is FQNEAQ (reference sequence). The CDR3 has 12 residues. V was shortened by 6 bases and J by 0 bases, with 5 bases between the two germline ends. The entire variable domain, with the rest obtained from reference TRBV7-9 and TRBJ1-1, is as follows: DTGVSQNPRHKITKRGQNVTFRCDPISEHNRLYWYRQTLGQGPEFLTYFQNEAQLEKSRLLSDRFSAERPKGSFSTLEIQRTEQGDSAMYLCASSLLNTEAFFGQGTRLTVV.

The V gene is TRBV23-1, the J gene TRBJ2-3; 10 bases are a match to TRBD1. TRBV23-1 is an open reading frame, and its role is uncertain. The V gene end was trimmed by 3 bases and the J gene end by 3 bases; junction bases not matched to a gene: 3. This CDR3 contains 15 residues. CDR3 sequence reads: CASSHAGQGTDTQYF. CDR3 nucleotides: TGCGCCAGCAGTCATGCGGGACAGGGGACAGATACGCAGTATTTT.